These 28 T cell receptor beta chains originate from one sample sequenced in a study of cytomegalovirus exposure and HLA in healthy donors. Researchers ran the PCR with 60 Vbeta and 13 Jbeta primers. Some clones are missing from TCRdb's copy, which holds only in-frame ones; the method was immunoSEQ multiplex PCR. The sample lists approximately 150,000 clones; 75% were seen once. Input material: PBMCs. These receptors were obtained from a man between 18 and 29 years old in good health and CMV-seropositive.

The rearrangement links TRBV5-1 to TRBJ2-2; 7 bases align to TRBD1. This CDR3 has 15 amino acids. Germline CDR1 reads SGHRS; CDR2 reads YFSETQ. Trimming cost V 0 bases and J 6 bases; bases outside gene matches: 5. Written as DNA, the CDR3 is TGCGCCAGCAGCTTGGAGGGGGCGCAACCCGGGGAGCTGTTTTTT. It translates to CASSLEGAQPGELFF.

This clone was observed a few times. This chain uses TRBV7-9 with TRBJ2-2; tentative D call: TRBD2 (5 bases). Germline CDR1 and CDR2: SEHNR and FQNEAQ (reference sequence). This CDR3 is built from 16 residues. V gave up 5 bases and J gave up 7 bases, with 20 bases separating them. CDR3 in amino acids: CASSPNVRAGGGELFF. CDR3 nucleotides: TGTGCCAGCAGCCCCAACGTCCGGGCGGGTGGCGGGGAGCTGTTTTTT.

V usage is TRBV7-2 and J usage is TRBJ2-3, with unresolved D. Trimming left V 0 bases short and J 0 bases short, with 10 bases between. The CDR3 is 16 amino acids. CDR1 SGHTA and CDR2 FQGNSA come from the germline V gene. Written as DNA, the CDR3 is TGTGCCAGCAGCTTAGCCCGGAGCTCTAGCACAGATACGCAGTATTTT. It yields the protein CASSLARSSSTDTQYF.

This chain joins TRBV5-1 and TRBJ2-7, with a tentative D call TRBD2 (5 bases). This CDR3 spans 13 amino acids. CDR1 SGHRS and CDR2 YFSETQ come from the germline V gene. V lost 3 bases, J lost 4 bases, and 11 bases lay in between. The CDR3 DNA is TGCGCCAGCAGCTGGAGGTCACTTTACGAGCAGTACTTC. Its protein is CASSWRSLYEQYF.

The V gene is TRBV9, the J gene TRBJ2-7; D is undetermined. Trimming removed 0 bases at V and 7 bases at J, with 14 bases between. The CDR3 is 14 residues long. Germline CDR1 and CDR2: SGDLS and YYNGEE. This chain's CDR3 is CASSVDSGRPEQYF. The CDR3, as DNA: TGTGCCAGCAGCGTAGATTCCGGCAGGCCTGAGCAGTACTTC.

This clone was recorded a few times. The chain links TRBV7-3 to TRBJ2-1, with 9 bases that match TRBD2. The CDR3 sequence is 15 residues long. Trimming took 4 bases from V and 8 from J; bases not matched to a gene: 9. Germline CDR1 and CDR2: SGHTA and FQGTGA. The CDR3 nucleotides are TGTGCCAGCAGCTCGCATAGCGGGAGCGGGGATGAGCAGTTCTTC. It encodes CASSSHSGSGDEQFF. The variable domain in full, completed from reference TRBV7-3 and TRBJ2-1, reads GAGVSQTPSNKVTEKGKYVELRCDPISGHTALYWYRQSLGQGPEFLIYFQGTGAADDSGLPNDRFFAVRPEGSVSTLKIQRTERGDSAVYLCASSSHSGSGDEQFFGPGTRLTVL.

The CDR3 DNA reads TGTGCCAGTCAGGGGTGGGTGGGGGAGACCCAGTACTTC. This gives the protein CASQGWVGETQYF. The chain uses TRBV19 and TRBJ2-5; tentative D call: TRBD1 (6 bases). Germline V lookup: CDR1 LNHDA, CDR2 SQIVND (reference sequence). This CDR3 has 13 amino acids. V lost 8 bases, J lost 5 bases, and 15 bases lay in between.

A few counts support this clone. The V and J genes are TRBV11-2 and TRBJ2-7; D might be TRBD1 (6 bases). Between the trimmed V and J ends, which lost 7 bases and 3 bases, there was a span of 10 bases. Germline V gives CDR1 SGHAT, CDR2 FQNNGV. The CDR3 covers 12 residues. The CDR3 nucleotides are TGTGCCAGCACCCGAGGGGGCTACGAGCAGTACTTC. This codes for CASTRGGYEQYF.

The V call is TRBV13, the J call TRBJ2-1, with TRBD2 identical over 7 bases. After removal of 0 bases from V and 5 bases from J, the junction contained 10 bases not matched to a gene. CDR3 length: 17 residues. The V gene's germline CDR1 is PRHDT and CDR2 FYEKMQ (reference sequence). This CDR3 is CASSLGGTTSINNEQFF. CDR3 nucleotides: TGTGCCAGCAGCTTAGGTGGGACTACCTCGATAAACAATGAGCAGTTCTTC.

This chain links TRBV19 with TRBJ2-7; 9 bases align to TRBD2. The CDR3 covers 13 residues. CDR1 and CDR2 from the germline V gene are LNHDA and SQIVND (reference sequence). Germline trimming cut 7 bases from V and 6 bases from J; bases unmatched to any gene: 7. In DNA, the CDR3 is TGTGCCAGTATGAGTAGCGGGAGTGCCGAGCAGTACTTC. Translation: CASMSSGSAEQYF.

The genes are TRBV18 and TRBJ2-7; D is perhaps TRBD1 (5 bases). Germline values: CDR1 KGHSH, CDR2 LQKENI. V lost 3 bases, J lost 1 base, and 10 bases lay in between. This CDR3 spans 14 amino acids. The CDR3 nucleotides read TGTGCCAGCTCACCTAATGACAGATCCTACGAGCAGTACTTC. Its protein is CASSPNDRSYEQYF.

CDR3 nucleotides: TGCAGCACCCGGGCGGGGCACGAGCAGTACTTC. This sequence encodes CSTRAGHEQYF. This sequence joins TRBV29-1 and TRBJ2-7; D perhaps matches TRBD2 (6 bases). Trimming removed 8 bases at V and 5 bases at J, with 13 bases between. The CDR3 has 11 amino acids. The germline V gene has CDR1 SQVTM and CDR2 ANQGSEA.

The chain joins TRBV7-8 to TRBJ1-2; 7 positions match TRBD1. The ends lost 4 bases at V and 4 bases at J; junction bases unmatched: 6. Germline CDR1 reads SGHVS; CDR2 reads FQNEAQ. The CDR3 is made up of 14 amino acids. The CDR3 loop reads CASSSVEGAYGYTF. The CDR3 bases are TGTGCCAGCAGCTCCGTTGAGGGGGCCTATGGCTACACCTTC. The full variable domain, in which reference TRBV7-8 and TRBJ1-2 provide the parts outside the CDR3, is GAGVSQSPRYKVAKRGQDVALRCDPISGHVSLFWYQQALGQGPEFLTYFQNEAQLDKSGLPSDRFFAERPEGSVSTLKIQRTQQEDSAVYLCASSSVEGAYGYTFGSGTRLTVV.

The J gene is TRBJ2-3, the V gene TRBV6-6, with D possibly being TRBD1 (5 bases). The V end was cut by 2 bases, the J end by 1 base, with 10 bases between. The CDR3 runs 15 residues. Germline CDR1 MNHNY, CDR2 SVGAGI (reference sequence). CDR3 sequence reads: CASSYGTGRTDTQYF. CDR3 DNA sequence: TGTGCCAGCAGTTACGGTACAGGACGCACAGATACGCAGTATTTT.

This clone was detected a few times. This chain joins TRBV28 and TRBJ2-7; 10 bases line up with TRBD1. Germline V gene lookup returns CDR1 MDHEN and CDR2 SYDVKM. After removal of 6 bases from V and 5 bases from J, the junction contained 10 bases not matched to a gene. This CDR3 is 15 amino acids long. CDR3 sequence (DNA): TGTGCCAGCAGGTACCGACAGGGGGCAATCCACGAGCAGTACTTC. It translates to CASRYRQGAIHEQYF. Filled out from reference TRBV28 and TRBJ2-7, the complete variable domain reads DVKVTQSSRYLVKRTGEKVFLECVQDMDHENMFWYRQDPGLGLRLIYFSYDVKMKEKGDIPEGYSVSREKKERFSLILESASTNQTSMYLCASRYRQGAIHEQYFGPGTRLTVT.

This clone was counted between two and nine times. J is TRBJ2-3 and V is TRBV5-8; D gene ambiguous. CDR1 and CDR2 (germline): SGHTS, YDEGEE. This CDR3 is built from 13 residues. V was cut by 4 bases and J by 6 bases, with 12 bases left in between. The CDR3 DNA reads TGTGCCAGCAGCCCCCTCTTCTTCGATACGCAGTATTTT. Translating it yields CASSPLFFDTQYF.

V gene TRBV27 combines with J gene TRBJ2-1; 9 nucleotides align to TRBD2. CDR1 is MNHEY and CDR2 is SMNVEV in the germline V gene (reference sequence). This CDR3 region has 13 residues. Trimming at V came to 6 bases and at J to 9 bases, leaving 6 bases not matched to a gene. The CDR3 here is CASRTSGRIEQFF. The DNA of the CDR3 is TGTGCCAGCAGGACAAGCGGGAGGATTGAGCAGTTCTTC.

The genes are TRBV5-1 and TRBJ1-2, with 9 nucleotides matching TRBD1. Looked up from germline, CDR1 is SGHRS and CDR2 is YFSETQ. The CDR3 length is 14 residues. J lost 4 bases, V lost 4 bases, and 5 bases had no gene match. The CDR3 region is CASSPGTGIYGYTF. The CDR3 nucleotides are TGCGCCAGCAGCCCTGGGACAGGGATCTATGGCTACACCTTC.

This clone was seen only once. The CDR3 DNA sequence: TGTGCCAGCAGTGGGAGCCATCAACCTGAAGCTTTCTTT. This encodes CASSGSHQPEAFF. This chain links TRBV25-1 with TRBJ1-1; the D is unclear. This CDR3 is 13 amino acids long. V lost 4 bases to trimming and J lost 6 bases, with 12 bases between them. Per germline, CDR1 MGHDK and CDR2 SYGVNS.

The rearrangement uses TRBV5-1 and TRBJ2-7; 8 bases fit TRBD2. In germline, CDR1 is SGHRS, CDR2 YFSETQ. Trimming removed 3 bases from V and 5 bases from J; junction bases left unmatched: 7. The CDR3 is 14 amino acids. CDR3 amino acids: CASSSGLAEDEQYF. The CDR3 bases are TGCGCCAGCAGCTCAGGACTAGCCGAGGACGAGCAGTACTTC. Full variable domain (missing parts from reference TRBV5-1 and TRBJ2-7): KAGVTQTPRYLIKTRGQQVTLSCSPISGHRSVSWYQQTPGQGLQFLFEYFSETQRNKGNFPGRFSGRQFSNSRSEMNVSTLELGDSALYLCASSSGLAEDEQYFGPGTRLTVT.

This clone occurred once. The CDR3 here is CASSAAGGTDTQYF. The CDR3 bases are TGTGCCAGCAGCGCCGCGGGGGGCACAGATACGCAGTATTTT. J is TRBJ2-3 and V is TRBV9, with 7 bases that match TRBD2. Trimming removed 3 bases from V and 1 base from J; junction bases left unmatched: 2. Germline assignment: CDR1 SGDLS and CDR2 YYNGEE. CDR3 size: 14 residues. Complete variable domain (other parts from reference TRBV9 and TRBJ2-3): DSGVTQTPKHLITATGQRVTLRCSPRSGDLSVYWYQQSLDQGLQFLIQYYNGEERAKGNILERFSAQQFPDLHSELNLSSLELGDSALYFCASSAAGGTDTQYFGPGTRLTVL.

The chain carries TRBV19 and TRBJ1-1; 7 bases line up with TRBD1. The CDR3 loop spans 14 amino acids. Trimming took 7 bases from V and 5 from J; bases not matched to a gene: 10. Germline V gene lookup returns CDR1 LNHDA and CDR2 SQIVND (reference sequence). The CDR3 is CASNQLRDSTEAFF. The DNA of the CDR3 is TGTGCCAGTAACCAACTCCGGGACAGTACTGAAGCTTTCTTT. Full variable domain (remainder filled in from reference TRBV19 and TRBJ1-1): DGGITQSPKYLFRKEGQNVTLSCEQNLNHDAMYWYRQDPGQGLRLIYYSQIVNDFQKGDIAEGYSVSREKKESFPLTVTSAQKNPTAFYLCASNQLRDSTEAFFGQGTRLTVV.

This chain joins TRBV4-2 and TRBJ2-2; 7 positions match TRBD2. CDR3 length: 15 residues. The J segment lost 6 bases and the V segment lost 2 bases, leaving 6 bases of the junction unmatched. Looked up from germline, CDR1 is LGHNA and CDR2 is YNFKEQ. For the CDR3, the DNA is TGTGCCAGCAGCCAATCACGGGAGGTGTCCGGGGAGCTGTTTTTT. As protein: CASSQSREVSGELFF.

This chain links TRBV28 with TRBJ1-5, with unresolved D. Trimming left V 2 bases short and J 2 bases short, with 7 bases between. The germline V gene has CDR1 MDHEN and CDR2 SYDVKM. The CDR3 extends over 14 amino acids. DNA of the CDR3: TGTGCCAGCAGTTTAAACAGAGGCAATCAGCCCCAGCATTTT. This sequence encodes CASSLNRGNQPQHF.

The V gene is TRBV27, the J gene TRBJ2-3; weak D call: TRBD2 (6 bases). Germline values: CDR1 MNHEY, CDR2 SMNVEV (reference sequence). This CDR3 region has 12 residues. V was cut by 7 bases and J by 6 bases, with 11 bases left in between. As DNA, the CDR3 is TGTGCCAGCAAGGGGACTTCGGATACGCAGTATTTT. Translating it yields CASKGTSDTQYF.

CDR3 in DNA: TGCAGCGTCATTCTGGGGCCGTCTGGGGCCAACGTCCTGACTTTC. Its protein product is CSVILGPSGANVLTF. V and J are TRBV29-1 and TRBJ2-6; a possible D gene is TRBD1 (5 bases). CDR1 and CDR2 (germline): SQVTM, ANQGSEA. CDR3 length: 15 residues. Trimming removed 6 bases at V and 1 base at J, with 13 bases between. Together with reference TRBV29-1 and TRBJ2-6, the CDR3 gives the full variable domain: SAVISQKPSRDICQRGTSLTIQCQVDSQVTMMFWYRQQPGQSLTLIATANQGSEATYESGFVIDKFPISRPNLTFSTLTVSNMSPEDSSIYLCSVILGPSGANVLTFGAGSRLTVL.

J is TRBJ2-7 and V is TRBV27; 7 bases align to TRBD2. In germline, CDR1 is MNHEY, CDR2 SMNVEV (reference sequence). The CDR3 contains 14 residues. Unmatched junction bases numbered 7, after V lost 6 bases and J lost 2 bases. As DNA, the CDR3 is TGTGCCAGCAGATCACCTAGCGGTCCCTACGAGCAGTACTTC. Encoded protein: CASRSPSGPYEQYF.

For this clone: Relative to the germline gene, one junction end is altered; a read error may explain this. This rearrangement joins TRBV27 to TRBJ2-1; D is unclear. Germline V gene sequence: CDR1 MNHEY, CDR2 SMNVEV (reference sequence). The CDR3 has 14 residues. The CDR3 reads CAASSASSCNEQFF. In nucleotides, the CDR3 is TGTGCCGCTTCTTCAGCGAGCTCCTGCAATGAGCAGTTCTTC.